One T cell receptor beta chain is described in this entry. After removal of 1 base from V and 10 bases from J, the junction contained 7 bases not matched to a gene. The CDR3 consists of 15 residues. Germline V lookup: CDR1 LNHDA, CDR2 SQIVND (reference sequence). These data originate in a study of follicular helper T cells after annual influenza vaccination. As for the study in general: For some subjects, blood spans the 2013-2014, 2014-2015 and 2015-2016 annual vaccinations.

Measured with immunoSEQ multiplex PCR; TCRdb has only the in-frame clones, and not every one. The data show about 6,800 clones, more than 75% seen once. Noted time point: 2015-2016 season, 7 days after influenza vaccination. Adults received seasonal inactivated influenza vaccine, with sorted blood CD4 subsets sequenced before and after. Blood volume per time point ranged from about 35 to 100 mL. The rearrangement uses TRBV19 and TRBJ1-1; 12 bases agree with TRBD1. This receptor was obtained from an adult who received the influenza vaccine. Sample: CXCR5- memory CD4+ T cells sorted from blood, taken 7 days after influenza vaccination. For the CDR3, the DNA is TGTGCCAGTAGTATAGGCGGGACAGGGGGCGCGTCAGCTTTCTTT. This translates into CASSIGGTGGASAFF.